The next 2 T cell receptor beta chains were all read from a single sample in a study of sequential checkpoint blockade in melanoma. Assay: immunoSEQ multiplex PCR; the TCRdb copy retains only in-frame clones and omits some. The sample shows tens of thousands of clones, roughly 81% of them seen only once. As to treatment: randomized to nivolumab then ipilimumab (arm A) or the reverse (arm B). Here the sequenced sample was CD8+ T cells sorted from blood (inferred from file names), taken from a patient given nivolumab and ipilimumab in sequence. The receptors were gathered from a human donor with melanoma.

This rearrangement joins TRBV6-1 to TRBJ1-1; possibly TRBD1 for D (5 bases). V gave up 1 base and J gave up 1 base, with 7 bases separating them. Germline CDR1 is MNHNS and CDR2 is SASEGT. This CDR3 has 14 residues. The CDR3 region is CASSEVRGNTEAFF. The CDR3 bases are TGTGCCAGCAGTGAAGTTAGGGGGAACACTGAAGCTTTCTTT.

The chain is built from TRBV6-5 and TRBJ2-3, with 15 bases fitting TRBD2. This CDR3 contains 15 residues. Germline CDR1 is MNHEY and CDR2 is SVGAGI. With V trimmed by 5 bases and J by 8 bases, 5 bases remained unmatched. Here the CDR3 DNA reads TGTGCCAGCAGTAACCTGGGACTAGCGGGGGGTACGCAGTATTTT. It yields the protein CASSNLGLAGGTQYF.